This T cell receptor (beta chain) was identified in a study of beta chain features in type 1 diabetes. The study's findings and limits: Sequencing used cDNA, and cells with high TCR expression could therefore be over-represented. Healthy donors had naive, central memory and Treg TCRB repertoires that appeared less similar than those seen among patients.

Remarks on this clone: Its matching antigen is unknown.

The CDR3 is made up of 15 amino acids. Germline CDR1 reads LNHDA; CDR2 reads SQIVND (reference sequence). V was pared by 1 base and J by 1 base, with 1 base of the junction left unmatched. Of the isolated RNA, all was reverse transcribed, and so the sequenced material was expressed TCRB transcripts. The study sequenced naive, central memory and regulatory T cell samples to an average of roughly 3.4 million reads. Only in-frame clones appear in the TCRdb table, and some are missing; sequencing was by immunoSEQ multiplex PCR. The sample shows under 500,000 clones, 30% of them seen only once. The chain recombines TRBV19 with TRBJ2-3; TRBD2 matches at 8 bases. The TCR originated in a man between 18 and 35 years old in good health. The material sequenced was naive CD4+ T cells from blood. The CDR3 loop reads CASSIVTSGTDTQYF. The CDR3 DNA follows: TGTGCCAGTAGTATAGTGACTAGCGGCACAGATACGCAGTATTTT.